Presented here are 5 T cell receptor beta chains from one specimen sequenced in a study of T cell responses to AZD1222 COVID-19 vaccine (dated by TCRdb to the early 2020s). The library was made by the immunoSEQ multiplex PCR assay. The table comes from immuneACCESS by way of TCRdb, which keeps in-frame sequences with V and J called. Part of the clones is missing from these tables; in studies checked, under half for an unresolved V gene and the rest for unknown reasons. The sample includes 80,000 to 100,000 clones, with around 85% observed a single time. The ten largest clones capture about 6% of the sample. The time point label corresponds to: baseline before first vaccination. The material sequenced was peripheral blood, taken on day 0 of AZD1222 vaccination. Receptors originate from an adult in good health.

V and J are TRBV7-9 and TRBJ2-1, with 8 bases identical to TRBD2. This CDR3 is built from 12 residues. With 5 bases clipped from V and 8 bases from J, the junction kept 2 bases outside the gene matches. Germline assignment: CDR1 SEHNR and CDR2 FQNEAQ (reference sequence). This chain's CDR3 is CASSTGGDEQFF. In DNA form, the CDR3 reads TGTGCCAGCAGCACCGGGGGGGATGAGCAGTTCTTC.

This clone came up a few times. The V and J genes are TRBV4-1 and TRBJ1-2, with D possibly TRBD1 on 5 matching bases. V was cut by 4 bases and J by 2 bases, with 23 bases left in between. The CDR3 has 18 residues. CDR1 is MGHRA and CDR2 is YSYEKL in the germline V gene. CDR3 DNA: TGCGCCAGCAGCCCCGAAGGAGCGGGGGAGTTTGGAAACTATGGCTACACCTTC. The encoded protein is CASSPEGAGEFGNYGYTF.

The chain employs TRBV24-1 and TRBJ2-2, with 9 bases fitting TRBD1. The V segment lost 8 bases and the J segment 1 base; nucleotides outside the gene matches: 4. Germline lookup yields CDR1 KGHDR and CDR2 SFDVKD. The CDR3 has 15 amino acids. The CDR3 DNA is TGTGCCACCAATCCGGGACAGGGGAACACCGGGGAGCTGTTTTTT. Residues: CATNPGQGNTGELFF.

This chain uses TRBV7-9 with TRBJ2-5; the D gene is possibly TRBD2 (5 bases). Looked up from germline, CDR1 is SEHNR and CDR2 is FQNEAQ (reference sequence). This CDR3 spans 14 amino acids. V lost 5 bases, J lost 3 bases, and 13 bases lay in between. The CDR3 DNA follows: TGTGCCAGCAGCCGACCCGGACTGGAAGAGACCCAGTACTTC. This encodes CASSRPGLEETQYF.

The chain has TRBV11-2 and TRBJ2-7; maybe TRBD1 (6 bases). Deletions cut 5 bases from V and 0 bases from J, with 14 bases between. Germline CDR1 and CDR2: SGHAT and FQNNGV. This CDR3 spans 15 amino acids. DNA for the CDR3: TGTGCCAGCAGCCCGGGGACACCTCCCTCCTACGAGCAGTACTTC. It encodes CASSPGTPPSYEQYF. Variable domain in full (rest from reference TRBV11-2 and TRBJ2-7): EAGVAQSPRYKIIEKRQSVAFWCNPISGHATLYWYQQILGQGPKLLIQFQNNGVVDDSQLPKDRFSAERLKGVDSTLKIQPAKLEDSAVYLCASSPGTPPSYEQYFGPGTRLTVT.